This T cell receptor (beta chain) was profiled in a study of shared clonotypes between healthy human individuals. The count of this clone is one. The germline CDR1 and CDR2 sequences are SGHDN and FVKESK. Deletions cut 9 bases from V and 8 bases from J, with 25 bases between. This CDR3 has 15 residues. Sequencing used immunoSEQ multiplex PCR; TCRdb keeps in-frame clones, though not all of them. This sample yields 2 million to 3 million clones, of which roughly 93% are seen a single time; 0.36% belongs to the top ten. The rearrangement joins TRBV14 to TRBJ1-1; weak D call: TRBD1 (6 bases). The source of this sequence is a man younger than 35 in good health. Some clones in this sample may be carry-over from other donors' samples. Specimen: naive CD4+ T cells from PBMCs. Subset defined: CD45RA+ positively selected. This CDR3 reads CARVPQGPGWKEAFF. The CDR3 DNA is TGTGCCAGAGTCCCTCAGGGGCCCGGTTGGAAGGAAGCTTTCTTT.